The 25 T cell receptor beta chains below were found in one sample sequenced in a study of blood T cell repertoires in COVID-19. Clones were sequenced by immunoSEQ multiplex PCR, and TCRdb holds only the in-frame ones, with some missing. Of tens of thousands of clones in the sample, about four fifths were seen once. The sample consisted of peripheral blood. The receptors stem from a human donor in a cohort sampled during active COVID-19.

This chain uses TRBV18 with TRBJ2-6, with D perhaps TRBD1 (7 bases). V shed 1 base and J shed 0 bases, with 13 bases lying between them. The CDR3 covers 18 residues. Germline CDR1 is KGHSH and CDR2 is LQKENI. The CDR3 DNA reads TGTGCCAGCTCACCACGACAGGGAGGCTACTCTGGGGCCAACGTCCTGACTTTC. It translates to CASSPRQGGYSGANVLTF.

The chain has TRBV10-1 and TRBJ1-2, with D possibly matching TRBD1 (5 bases). Germline assignment: CDR1 WNHNN and CDR2 SYGVQD (reference sequence). V was cut by 8 bases and J by 4 bases, with 20 bases left in between. CDR3 size: 15 residues. This CDR3 is CASYPDSLSRYGYTF. The DNA of the CDR3 is TGCGCCAGCTACCCCGACAGTCTCTCTCGCTATGGCTACACCTTC.

This chain joins TRBV6-5 and TRBJ1-1; 7 bases are shared with TRBD1. The germline CDR1 and CDR2 sequences are MNHEY and SVGAGI. The CDR3 extends over 15 amino acids. After removal of 6 bases from V and 4 bases from J, the junction contained 11 bases not matched to a gene. CDR3 bases: TGTGCCAGCAGCCCACCAAGGGGGCGTAGCACTGAAGCTTTCTTT. It is translated as CASSPPRGRSTEAFF.

This clone was picked up one time. The J gene is TRBJ1-1, the V gene TRBV18; TRBD1 might be the D (5 bases). The V gene lost 3 bases and the J gene lost 1 base, with 12 bases spanning the gap. Germline V gives CDR1 KGHSH, CDR2 LQKENI. CDR3 length: 15 amino acids. The CDR3 here is CASSPGTGGNTEAFF. The CDR3 nucleotides are TGTGCCAGCTCACCCGGGACGGGGGGGAACACTGAAGCTTTCTTT.

The V gene is TRBV4-1, the J gene TRBJ2-5; TRBD2 aligns across 7 bases. V was clipped by 4 bases and J by 1 base; unmatched bases: 15. The CDR3 is made up of 18 amino acids. In germline, CDR1 is MGHRA, CDR2 YSYEKL. The CDR3 spells CASSLLFGSGTPQETQYF. For the CDR3, the DNA is TGCGCCAGCAGCCTCCTGTTTGGGAGCGGGACTCCCCAAGAGACCCAGTACTTC.

This clone was found a few times. The V gene is TRBV27, the J gene TRBJ1-6; 7 nucleotides match TRBD1. Per the germline V gene, CDR1 is MNHEY and CDR2 is SMNVEV (reference sequence). V trimming: 3 bases; J trimming: 2 bases; junction bases outside the gene matches: 1. This CDR3 comprises 15 residues. The CDR3, as DNA: TGTGCCAGCAGTTTCCAGGGGGCCTATAATTCACCCCTCCACTTT. Its protein product is CASSFQGAYNSPLHF.

The chain joins TRBV5-4 to TRBJ2-3, with a tentative D call TRBD1 (5 bases). This CDR3 is 15 amino acids long. CDR1 is SGHNT, CDR2 YYREEE, per germline (reference sequence). V lost 4 bases and J 4 bases, leaving 16 bases between the germline ends. As DNA, the CDR3 is TGTGCCAGCAGCCGTCCAGGGAAGACCGCAGATACGCAGTATTTT. It yields the protein CASSRPGKTADTQYF. Variable domain in full (rest from reference TRBV5-4 and TRBJ2-3): ETGVTQSPTHLIKTRGQQVTLRCSSQSGHNTVSWYQQALGQGPQFIFQYYREEENGRGNFPPRFSGLQFPNYSSELNVNALELDDSALYLCASSRPGKTADTQYFGPGTRLTVL.

The gene calls are TRBV7-2 and TRBJ2-7; TRBD2 matches at 7 bases. The CDR3 contains 15 residues. The trim removed 5 bases at V and 5 bases at J, leaving 12 bases unmatched. Germline loops: CDR1 SGHTA, CDR2 FQGNSA. The CDR3 loop reads CASSPAGSGTHEQYF. The CDR3 DNA follows: TGTGCCAGCAGCCCAGCGGGGTCAGGGACCCACGAGCAGTACTTC.

This chain links TRBV19 with TRBJ1-5, with D possibly being TRBD1 (6 bases). CDR1 is LNHDA and CDR2 is SQIVND in the germline V gene (reference sequence). CDR3 length: 15 amino acids. With 5 bases removed from V and 9 bases from J, the gap between germline ends came to 20 bases. The CDR3 DNA reads as TGTGCCAGTAGTCCCGGACAGCTACAGTGGGGGCCCCAGCATTTT. Translating it yields CASSPGQLQWGPQHF.

The genes are TRBV28 and TRBJ2-2; no reliable D call. CDR3 size: 12 residues. The germline V gene encodes CDR1 MDHEN and CDR2 SYDVKM. Trimming removed 3 bases at V and 7 bases at J, with 6 bases between. The CDR3 is CASSFLIGELFF. The CDR3 coding sequence is TGTGCCAGCAGTTTTCTTATCGGGGAGCTGTTTTTT. The entire variable domain, with the rest obtained from reference TRBV28 and TRBJ2-2, is as follows: DVKVTQSSRYLVKRTGEKVFLECVQDMDHENMFWYRQDPGLGLRLIYFSYDVKMKEKGDIPEGYSVSREKKERFSLILESASTNQTSMYLCASSFLIGELFFGEGSRLTVL.

This chain links TRBV10-3 with TRBJ2-3; 10 positions match TRBD1. The ends lost 6 bases at V and 3 bases at J; junction bases unmatched: 9. In germline, CDR1 is ENHRY, CDR2 SYGVKD. The CDR3 sequence is 16 residues long. The CDR3 nucleotides are TGTGCCATCAGCCTATCCGGGACAGGGGCGACAGATACGCAGTATTTT. Translating gives CAISLSGTGATDTQYF.

The chain combines TRBV27 with TRBJ2-7, with D possibly TRBD2 on 7 matching bases. Deletions cut 4 bases from V and 2 bases from J, with 18 bases between. The CDR3 sequence is 16 residues long. The V gene's germline CDR1 is MNHEY and CDR2 SMNVEV (reference sequence). Written as DNA, the CDR3 is TGTGCCAGCAGTTCCCCCAGAGGGGGGGCCCCCTACGAGCAGTACTTC. As protein: CASSSPRGGAPYEQYF.

The V call is TRBV3-1 (or the pseudogene TRBV3-2), the J call TRBJ1-2, with 7 positions matching TRBD1. The germline gives CDR1 LGHDT, CDR2 YNNKEL (reference sequence). The length of the CDR3 is 15 residues. Germline trimming cut 2 bases from V and 0 bases from J; bases unmatched to any gene: 3. This CDR3 reads CASSQPGTANYGYTF. CDR3 DNA: TGTGCCAGCAGCCAACCCGGGACAGCTAACTATGGCTACACCTTC.

The chain couples TRBV18 to TRBJ2-1, with 9 bases identical to TRBD2. The V and J ends lost 1 base and 6 bases, in that order; junction bases with no gene match: 4. The CDR3 covers 15 residues. Germline lookup yields CDR1 KGHSH and CDR2 LQKENI. The CDR3 loop reads CASSPRGGAGNEQFF. The CDR3 DNA is TGTGCCAGCTCACCACGCGGGGGGGCCGGCAATGAGCAGTTCTTC.

The V call is TRBV7-6, the J call TRBJ1-1; 7 bases map to TRBD1. In germline, CDR1 is SGHVS, CDR2 FNYEAQ. CDR3 length equals 14 residues. Unmatched junction bases numbered 4, after V lost 5 bases and J lost 1 base. The CDR3: CASSGGQRNTEAFF. The CDR3 DNA reads TGTGCCAGCAGCGGGGGACAGAGGAACACTGAAGCTTTCTTT.

CDR3 in amino acids: CAISERYTPNTEAFF. The CDR3 DNA is TGTGCCATCAGTGAGAGATACACCCCGAACACTGAAGCTTTCTTT. The chain has TRBV10-3 and TRBJ1-1, with D uncertain. Trimming shortened V by 2 bases and J by 1 base, and 11 bases separated the two germline ends. This CDR3 contains 15 residues. Germline CDR1 is ENHRY and CDR2 is SYGVKD.

The genes are TRBV5-8 and TRBJ2-1; no clear D gene. V was clipped by 6 bases and J by 8 bases, with 15 bases between them. The length of the CDR3 is 13 residues. The germline V gene encodes CDR1 SGHTS and CDR2 YDEGEE. The chain's CDR3 is CASTLRFGDEQFF. CDR3 coding DNA: TGTGCCAGCACACTGCGGTTCGGTGATGAGCAGTTCTTC. The variable domain in full, with the rest retrieved from reference TRBV5-8 and TRBJ2-1, is EAGVTQSPTHLIKTRGQQATLRCSPISGHTSVYWYQQALGLGLQFLLWYDEGEERNRGNFPPRFSGRQFPNYSSELNVNALELEDSALYLCASTLRFGDEQFFGPGTRLTVL.

This clone came up a few times. The rearrangement links TRBV14 to TRBJ2-5; D is ambiguous. This CDR3 spans 15 amino acids. Trimming shortened V by 1 base and J by 5 bases, and 14 bases separated the two germline ends. Germline V lookup: CDR1 SGHDN, CDR2 FVKESK. CDR3 in DNA: TGTGCCAGCAGCCAAGTTCCCTCGGGTTGGGAGACCCAGTACTTC. Translated: CASSQVPSGWETQYF.

The chain employs TRBV3-1 (or the pseudogene TRBV3-2) and TRBJ2-3; no clear D. Trimming pared 4 bases from V and 5 bases from J, leaving 7 bases between. The CDR3 sequence is 12 residues long. Germline V gene lookup returns CDR1 LGHDT and CDR2 YNNKEL (reference sequence). CDR3 in DNA: TGTGCCAGCAGCCGAGGAGTAGATACGCAGTATTTT. Translation gives CASSRGVDTQYF.

The chain has TRBV7-9 and TRBJ2-7; D uncertain. Germline lookup yields CDR1 SEHNR and CDR2 FQNEAQ (reference sequence). The CDR3 extends over 13 amino acids. Trimming took off 7 bases at V and 0 bases at J, with 10 bases between the two ends. The CDR3 region has the DNA TGTGCCAGCACACGAGGCGCCTCCTACGAGCAGTACTTC. It codes for CASTRGASYEQYF.

CDR3 in DNA: TGTGCCAGCAGTTCCTCAGGGTCAGGGGGCAGGGGTTCACCCCTCCACTTT. Translation: CASSSSGSGGRGSPLHF. This chain connects TRBV28 to TRBJ1-6, with TRBD1 matching 8 bases. Per the germline V gene, CDR1 is MDHEN and CDR2 is SYDVKM. With 4 bases clipped from V and 9 bases from J, the junction kept 14 bases outside the gene matches. The CDR3 covers 17 residues. Full variable domain (outside the CDR3, taken from reference TRBV28 and TRBJ1-6): DVKVTQSSRYLVKRTGEKVFLECVQDMDHENMFWYRQDPGLGLRLIYFSYDVKMKEKGDIPEGYSVSREKKERFSLILESASTNQTSMYLCASSSSGSGGRGSPLHFGNGTRLTVT.

This chain joins TRBV13 and TRBJ2-7; the match to TRBD1 covers 7 bases. The CDR3 is made up of 17 amino acids. Germline V gene sequence: CDR1 PRHDT, CDR2 FYEKMQ (reference sequence). V lost 0 bases to trimming and J lost 0 bases; unmatched junction nucleotides: 8. The CDR3 nucleotides read TGTGCCAGCAGCTTAGGGCCAGGGGGTAGGAGCTCCTACGAGCAGTACTTC. It is translated as CASSLGPGGRSSYEQYF.

The chain uses TRBV2 and TRBJ1-2; 9 nucleotides match TRBD1. V trimming: 4 bases; J trimming: 3 bases; junction bases outside the gene matches: 9. The germline CDR1 and CDR2 sequences are SNHLY and FYNNEI. The CDR3 runs 16 residues. The DNA for the CDR3 is TGTGCCAGCAGTGCTATACAGGGGGCCCCAGACTATGGCTACACCTTC. Translated, it gives CASSAIQGAPDYGYTF.

The V call is TRBV9, the J call TRBJ2-6; D is undetermined. The CDR3 is made up of 14 amino acids. CDR1 SGDLS and CDR2 YYNGEE come from the germline V gene. The ends were cut back, 4 bases at V and 0 bases at J, with 5 bases in the middle. In DNA, the CDR3 is TGTGCCAGCAGCCCCCTCTCTGGGGCCAACGTCCTGACTTTC. This sequence encodes CASSPLSGANVLTF. Together with reference TRBV9 and TRBJ2-6, the CDR3 gives the full variable domain: DSGVTQTPKHLITATGQRVTLRCSPRSGDLSVYWYQQSLDQGLQFLIQYYNGEERAKGNILERFSAQQFPDLHSELNLSSLELGDSALYFCASSPLSGANVLTFGAGSRLTVL.

The table lists this clone with a few counts. This rearrangement joins TRBV4-2 to TRBJ1-1; 7 bases fit TRBD1. V was clipped by 4 bases and J by 4 bases; unmatched bases: 9. CDR3 length equals 15 residues. Germline CDR1 is LGHNA and CDR2 is YNFKEQ. CDR3 coding DNA: TGTGCCAGCAGCCTACGGGAGGGGGCAGGCACTGAAGCTTTCTTT. Amino acids: CASSLREGAGTEAFF.